Listed here are 17 T cell receptor beta chains from one sample, sequenced in a study of blood T cell repertoires in COVID-19 (TCRdb year 2020). The receptor library was made with the immunoSEQ multiplex PCR assay. As stored in TCRdb, this immuneACCESS dataset retains in-frame rearrangements with V and J assigned. A fraction of the clones does not appear; measured against another copy, unresolved V genes explain less than half of the discrepancy, and the remainder lacks a known reason. The sample records about 45,000 clones, roughly nine tenths of which are singletons. The ten largest clones represent under 9.5% of the sample. The sequenced sample was peripheral blood. The receptors were gathered from a human donor in a cohort sampled during active COVID-19.

The CDR3 reads CASSLGTSNTEAFF. In DNA form, the CDR3 reads TGTGCCAGCAGCTTAGGGACATCGAACACTGAAGCTTTCTTT. This chain uses TRBV7-3 with TRBJ1-1, with a weak D call TRBD1 (6 bases). Germline assignment: CDR1 SGHTA and CDR2 FQGTGA. V shed 2 bases and J shed 1 base, with 8 bases lying between them. The CDR3 runs to 14 residues.

V is TRBV2 and J is TRBJ2-5; TRBD1 agrees at 8 bases. CDR3 length: 15 residues. With 6 bases clipped from V and 4 bases from J, the junction kept 10 bases outside the gene matches. Looked up from germline, CDR1 is SNHLY and CDR2 is FYNNEI. The CDR3 coding sequence is TGTGCCAGCAGCGGTGGACAGGGTTTTATAGAGACCCAGTACTTC. This sequence encodes CASSGGQGFIETQYF.

The rearrangement links TRBV6-1 to TRBJ1-2; TRBD1 aligns across 9 bases. Germline V gene sequence: CDR1 MNHNS, CDR2 SASEGT. V was clipped by 4 bases and J by 3 bases; unmatched bases: 9. CDR3 size: 16 residues. CDR3 DNA sequence: TGTGCCAGCAGTGCCCCCCCGGGACAGGGAGACTATGGCTACACCTTC. Translated: CASSAPPGQGDYGYTF.

V usage is TRBV18 and J usage is TRBJ2-1; no firm D call. Germline V CDR1 and CDR2: KGHSH, LQKENI. Trimming shortened V by 4 bases and J by 0 bases, and 7 bases separated the two germline ends. The CDR3 runs 14 residues. CDR3 sequence reads: CASSRVPSYNEQFF. In DNA, the CDR3 is TGTGCCAGCTCACGAGTCCCCTCCTACAATGAGCAGTTCTTC.

This clone was counted a single time. The V gene is TRBV18, the J gene TRBJ1-6; TRBD1 is a possible D gene (5 bases). Germline V lookup: CDR1 KGHSH, CDR2 LQKENI. CDR3 length: 15 amino acids. Deletions cut 8 bases from V and 0 bases from J, with 11 bases between. In DNA, the CDR3 is TGTGCCAGCCGTAAAGGGGACTCCTATAATTCACCCCTCCACTTT. This translates into CASRKGDSYNSPLHF.

V gene TRBV3-1 (or the pseudogene TRBV3-2) combines with J gene TRBJ2-7; D possibly corresponds to TRBD2 (6 bases). CDR3 length equals 15 residues. Germline V gene sequence: CDR1 LGHDT, CDR2 YNNKEL (reference sequence). V was cut by 1 base and J by 4 bases, with 14 bases left in between. The CDR3 region has the DNA TGTGCCAGCAGCCAAGTCCCAGCGGGCGGATACGAGCAGTACTTC. This codes for CASSQVPAGGYEQYF.

This chain connects TRBV7-9 to TRBJ2-7; weak D call: TRBD2 (6 bases). Germline CDR1 is SEHNR and CDR2 is FQNEAQ (reference sequence). CDR3 length: 14 amino acids. The ends were cut back, 3 bases at V and 0 bases at J, with 9 bases in the middle. CDR3 DNA sequence: TGTGCCAGCAGCTTCGGGACTCACTCCTACGAGCAGTACTTC. Amino acids: CASSFGTHSYEQYF.

V is TRBV5-4 and J is TRBJ2-2; D may be TRBD1 (5 bases). V dropped 2 bases and J dropped 15 bases, with 20 bases sitting between them. The length of the CDR3 is 14 residues. Germline V gives CDR1 SGHNT, CDR2 YYREEE (reference sequence). In nucleotides, the CDR3 is TGTGCCAGCAGCTTAAGCGACAGTGAGAGTTTGTTGTTTTTT. Residues: CASSLSDSESLLFF.

This chain links TRBV10-3 with TRBJ1-2, with 11 bases lining up with TRBD1. Germline V lookup: CDR1 ENHRY, CDR2 SYGVKD. After removal of 8 bases from V and 4 bases from J, the junction contained 15 bases not matched to a gene. The CDR3 extends over 17 amino acids. The CDR3 spells CAIYGADRGRGGYGYTF. In nucleotides, the CDR3 is TGTGCCATCTATGGGGCGGACAGGGGGCGAGGAGGCTATGGCTACACCTTC.

CDR3 residues: CASSRGRSSGGEEQFF. The CDR3 coding sequence is TGCGCCAGCAGCCGAGGGAGGTCTAGCGGGGGTGAAGAGCAGTTCTTC. The V and J genes are TRBV4-3 and TRBJ2-1; 10 nucleotides match TRBD2. The V and J ends lost 4 bases and 10 bases, in that order; junction bases with no gene match: 13. Per the germline V gene, CDR1 is LGHNA and CDR2 is YSLEER. This CDR3 comprises 16 residues.

The chain has TRBV15 and TRBJ2-3; D unresolved. Deletions cut 4 bases from V and 5 bases from J, with 4 bases between. Germline-derived CDR1 and CDR2 are LNHNV and YYDKDF (reference sequence). There are 11 residues in the CDR3. The CDR3 bases are TGTGCCACCAGCACCGTAGATACGCAGTATTTT. Amino acid sequence: CATSTVDTQYF.

The chain links TRBV7-2 to TRBJ2-7; D is ambiguous. Germline V CDR1 and CDR2: SGHTA, FQGNSA. The CDR3 runs 13 residues. V was shortened by 1 base and J by 4 bases, with 8 bases between the two germline ends. In DNA form, the CDR3 reads TGTGCCAGCAGCTTAGGACTGATGTACGAGCAGTACTTC. Encoded protein: CASSLGLMYEQYF.

This clone was seen just once. V is TRBV5-1 and J is TRBJ2-3; TRBD2 matches 8 bases. V lost 0 bases, J lost 1 base, and 4 bases stayed unmatched. Germline values: CDR1 SGHRS, CDR2 YFSETQ. The CDR3 sequence is 16 residues long. The CDR3 DNA follows: TGCGCCAGCAGCTTGGTGGCAGCGGGGGGCACAGATACGCAGTATTTT. It translates to CASSLVAAGGTDTQYF.

The rearrangement uses TRBV30 and TRBJ1-1; D not resolved. V dropped 3 bases and J dropped 4 bases, with 12 bases sitting between them. This CDR3 has 13 amino acids. CDR1 and CDR2 from the germline V gene are GTSNPN and SVGIG (reference sequence). The CDR3 protein is CAWREVLATEAFF. The CDR3 bases are TGTGCCTGGAGGGAGGTGTTGGCCACTGAAGCTTTCTTT. The full variable domain, rest sourced from reference TRBV30 and TRBJ1-1, is SQTIHQWPATLVQPVGSPLSLECTVEGTSNPNLYWYRQAAGRGLQLLFYSVGIGQISSEVPQNLSASRPQDRQFILSSKKLLLSDSGFYLCAWREVLATEAFFGQGTRLTVV.

This clone appeared once. This chain's CDR3 is CASSLLAGETGELFF. The CDR3 DNA is TGTGCCAGCAGCCTGCTAGCGGGGGAGACCGGGGAGCTGTTTTTT. The V and J genes are TRBV3-1 (or the pseudogene TRBV3-2) and TRBJ2-2; 10 bases agree with TRBD2. V was pared by 4 bases and J by 5 bases, with 4 bases of the junction left unmatched. CDR1 is LGHDT, CDR2 YNNKEL, per germline (reference sequence). The CDR3 contains 15 residues.

V usage is TRBV27 and J usage is TRBJ2-3; 15 nucleotides align to TRBD2. Germline lookup yields CDR1 MNHEY and CDR2 SMNVEV (reference sequence). There are 18 residues in the CDR3. V shed 5 bases, J shed 7 bases, and the junction held 13 bases outside the gene matches. The CDR3 DNA follows: TGTGCCAGCAGTGCAGGACTAGCGGGGGGGCTTTTTACAAATACGCAGTATTTT. Translation gives CASSAGLAGGLFTNTQYF.

The CDR3 protein is CASSPTSMDTGELFF. The CDR3, as DNA: TGTGCCAGCAGCCCGACTAGTATGGACACCGGGGAGCTGTTTTTT. The chain uses TRBV5-4 and TRBJ2-2; TRBD2 might be the D (6 bases). V was shortened by 4 bases and J by 3 bases, with 13 bases between the two germline ends. The length of the CDR3 is 15 residues. CDR1 is SGHNT and CDR2 is YYREEE in the germline V gene (reference sequence). Full variable domain (remainder filled in from reference TRBV5-4 and TRBJ2-2): ETGVTQSPTHLIKTRGQQVTLRCSSQSGHNTVSWYQQALGQGPQFIFQYYREEENGRGNFPPRFSGLQFPNYSSELNVNALELDDSALYLCASSPTSMDTGELFFGEGSRLTVL.